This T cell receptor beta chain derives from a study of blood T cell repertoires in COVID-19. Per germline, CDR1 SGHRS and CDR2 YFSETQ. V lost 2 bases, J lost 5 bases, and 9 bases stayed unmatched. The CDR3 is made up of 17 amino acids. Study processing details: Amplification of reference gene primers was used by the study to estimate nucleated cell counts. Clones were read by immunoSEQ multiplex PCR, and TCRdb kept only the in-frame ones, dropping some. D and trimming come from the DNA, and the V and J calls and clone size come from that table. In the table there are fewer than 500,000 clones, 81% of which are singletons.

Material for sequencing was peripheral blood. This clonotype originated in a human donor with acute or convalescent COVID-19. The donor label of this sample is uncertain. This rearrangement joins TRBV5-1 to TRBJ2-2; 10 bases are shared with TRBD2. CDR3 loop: CASSFALAGVRTGELFF. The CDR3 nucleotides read TGCGCCAGCAGCTTTGCGCTAGCGGGAGTTCGAACCGGGGAGCTGTTTTTT.